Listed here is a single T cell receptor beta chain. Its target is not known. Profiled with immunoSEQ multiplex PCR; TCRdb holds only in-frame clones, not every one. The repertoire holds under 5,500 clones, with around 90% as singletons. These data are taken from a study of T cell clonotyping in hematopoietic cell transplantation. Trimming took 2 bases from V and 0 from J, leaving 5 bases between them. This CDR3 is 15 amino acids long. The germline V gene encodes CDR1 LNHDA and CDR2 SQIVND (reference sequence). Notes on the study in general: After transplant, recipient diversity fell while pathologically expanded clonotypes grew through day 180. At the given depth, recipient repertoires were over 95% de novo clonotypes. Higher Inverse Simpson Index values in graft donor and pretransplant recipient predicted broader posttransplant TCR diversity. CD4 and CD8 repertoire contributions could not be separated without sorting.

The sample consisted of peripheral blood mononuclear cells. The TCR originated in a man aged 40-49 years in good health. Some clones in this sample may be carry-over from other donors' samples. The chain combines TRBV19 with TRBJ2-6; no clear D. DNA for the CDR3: TGTGCCAGTAGTATATGGGGCTCTGGGGCCAACGTCCTGACTTTC. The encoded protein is CASSIWGSGANVLTF.